The entry below describes one T cell receptor (beta chain). Its antigen target is currently unknown. The sample holds no much larger clone one base away, and base qualities are not on file. TCRbeta CDR3 regions were amplified from genomic DNA using the immunoSEQ Assay, a bias-controlled multiplex PCR. On the study's bioinformatics: The number of nucleated cells in each sample was estimated from the amplification of reference gene primers within the assay. Sequence reads were collapsed and filtered to measure the absolute abundance of every unique TCRbeta CDR3 rearrangement. For each sample, productive Simpson clonality was calculated by taking the square root of Simpson's diversity index across productive rearrangements. As stored in TCRdb, this immuneACCESS dataset retains in-frame rearrangements with V and J assigned. A fraction of the clones does not appear; measured against another copy, unresolved V genes explain less than half of the discrepancy, and the remainder lacks a known reason. For V, J and clone size, that table is used; D and trimming come from the DNA. This sample gives around 130,000 clones in total; 70% to 85% of them show up just once. The ten largest clones add up to more than 10% of the sample.

The data were obtained in a study of blood T cell repertoires in COVID-19 (dated by TCRdb to 2019 to 2021). The study in broad terms: Collaborator samples came from the United States, Italy and Spain and covered acute and convalescent phases of COVID-19. Samples were obtained from the ongoing ImmuneRACE study (first 160 participants) and from over 1,000 subjects provided by 6 global collaborators. The repertoires were made available in a free public database intended to serve as a resource for research on the immune response to SARS-CoV-2. Where available, HLA class I and class II types were obtained from metadata supplied by the sample provider rather than from assay-based typing. Deeply sampled blood TCRbeta repertoires from subjects exposed to, actively infected with, or recovered from COVID-19 were included in the dataset. The material from the prospective study consisted of cDNA or gDNA derived from T cells, B-cell-depleted T cells, or PBMCs. Nearly every sample came with metadata listing a de-identified subject ID, COVID-19 status, age in years and sex.

Each collaborating institution followed its own protocols to collect whole blood in K2EDTA tubes. For TCRbeta analysis, collaborators shipped samples in one of three forms: frozen whole blood, isolated PBMCs, or DNA extracted from either of those sample types. According to the germline V gene, CDR1 reads SNHLY and CDR2 reads FYNNEI. Including cysteine and phenylalanine, the CDR3 has 14 amino acids. Only the CDR3 portion is preserved as DNA: 42 bases, with reading frame beginning at the first base. The V end gives up 4 bases and the J end 3 bases, leaving 6 bases in the junction not matched to a gene. General conclusions and limits of the study: The amount of clinical and demographic metadata varied by source and participant and was provided uncurated.

Recombination linked TRBV2 to TRBJ2-7; TRBD1 lines up with 7 middle nucleotides. Sequencing was done on a sample of peripheral blood. This receptor was identified in a woman in her fifties or sixties with acute or convalescent COVID-19. The CDR3 has the sequence CASSGQGYYYEQYF. At the DNA level, the sequence is TGTGCCAGCAGTGGACAGGGCTACTACTACGAGCAGTACTTC.